These T cell receptor beta chains were read from a single sample in a study of T cell responses to AZD1222 COVID-19 vaccine. TCRdb's copy holds only in-frame clones and misses some; the assay was immunoSEQ multiplex PCR. The sample consists of 100,000 to 150,000 clones, 86% of them appearing once. Material: peripheral blood, obtained on day 0 of AZD1222 vaccination. These TCRs come from an adult in good health. CDR3s include the opening cysteine and the closing phenylalanine or tryptophan. A D gene is named only where the DNA matches it firmly.

v_gene	d_gene	j_gene	CDR3aa
TRBV7-8	TRBD1	TRBJ1-2	CASSQISGQGVDTF
TRBV9	NA	TRBJ1-1	CASSVGEDTNTEAFF
TRBV15	NA	TRBJ1-1	CATSKPRGFEAFF
TRBV15	NA	TRBJ2-2	CATSKGGHTGELFF
TRBV7-9	NA	TRBJ1-3	CASSLRGETGNTIYF
TRBV7-6	TRBD2	TRBJ2-1	CASSWTSGGYYNEQFF
TRBV4-1	TRBD2	TRBJ2-3	CASSQLAGVTDTQYF
TRBV6-1	NA	TRBJ1-2	CASSEIGREGYTF
TRBV30	NA	TRBJ2-7	CAWNRGGQSYEQYF
TRBV5-6	NA	TRBJ1-6	CASSLVVGSPLHF
TRBV6-4	NA	TRBJ1-4	CAIVDVPNEKLFF
TRBV5-1	NA	TRBJ2-2	CASSPQGLWTGELFF
TRBV7-3	TRBD2	TRBJ2-7	CASSLDGAGEPSEQYF
TRBV3-1/TRBV3-2	NA	TRBJ2-1	CASEWSQVNEQFF
TRBV5-1	NA	TRBJ2-5	CASSLTGRETQYF
TRBV7-2	TRBD1	TRBJ1-2	CASSFGTGYYGYTF
TRBV19	NA	TRBJ1-5	CASSPWSNQPQHF
TRBV5-1	TRBD2	TRBJ2-2	CASSIGTSGFTGELFF
TRBV11-2	NA	TRBJ1-3	CASSLMSVSGNTIYF
TRBV7-3	TRBD2	TRBJ2-2	CASSPTEATGGRNPGELFF
TRBV6-5	NA	TRBJ2-7	CASSNRNSYEQYF
TRBV5-1	NA	TRBJ2-3	CASSLGGGTDTQYF
TRBV7-9	NA	TRBJ1-5	CASSPETSFNQPQHF
TRBV10-2	TRBD2	TRBJ2-7	CASSESGLAFSYEQYF